This T cell receptor (beta chain) was recorded in a study of T cell responses to AZD1222 COVID-19 vaccine. Data came from immunoSEQ multiplex PCR; TCRdb stores just in-frame clones and leaves some out. The data contain some 170,000 clones, 85% to 90% of them singletons. Germline V CDR1 and CDR2: MRHNA, SNTAGT. Trimming took 6 bases from V and 6 from J, leaving 14 bases between them. CDR3 length: 14 amino acids. Points from the study as a whole: The study reported that nearly half of spike-specific TCRs target unmutated variant regions. It was only after the peak T cell response that any repertoires were sampled. CD4 TCRs covered the whole spike, strongest at regions 160-218 and 743-854.

This clone has a single count. What it binds is unknown. Sequenced material: peripheral blood, taken 28 days after the second dose of the MenACWY control vaccine. This chain links TRBV6-4 with TRBJ2-2; D perhaps matches TRBD2 (5 bases). The TCR originated in an adult who received the MenACWY meningococcal vaccine as a control. The chain's CDR3 is CASRREPTSGELFF. The CDR3 nucleotides read TGTGCCAGCAGACGGGAACCCACGTCCGGGGAGCTGTTTTTT.